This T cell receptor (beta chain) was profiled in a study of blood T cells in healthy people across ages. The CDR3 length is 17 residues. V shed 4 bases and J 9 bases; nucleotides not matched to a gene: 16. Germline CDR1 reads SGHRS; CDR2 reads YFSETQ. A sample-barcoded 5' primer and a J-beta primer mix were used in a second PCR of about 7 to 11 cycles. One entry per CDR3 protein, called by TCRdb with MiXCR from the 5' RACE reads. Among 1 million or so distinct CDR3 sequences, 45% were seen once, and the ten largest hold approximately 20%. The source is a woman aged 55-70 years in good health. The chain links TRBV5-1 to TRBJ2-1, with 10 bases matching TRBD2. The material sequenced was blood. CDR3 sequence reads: CASSLGLAADPGGEQFF. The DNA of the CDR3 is TGCGCCAGCAGCCTCGGACTAGCGGCAGACCCGGGGGGTGAGCAGTTCTTC.